Listed below are T cell receptor beta chains from one sample, sequenced in a study of T cell changes during pregnancy in multiple sclerosis. Generated by immunoSEQ multiplex PCR, the TCRdb table keeps only in-frame clones and is missing some. The table shows 40,000 to 45,000 clones, with approximately 88% occurring only once. The specimen comprised CD4+ T cells from peripheral blood mononuclear cells, sampled in the first trimester of pregnancy. These receptors originate from a female donor with multiple sclerosis, enrolled in a pregnancy study. CDR3s include the opening cysteine and the closing phenylalanine or tryptophan. The order of the fields is D gene, V gene, clone size, J gene, CDR3 protein, CDR3 DNA. The D gene is left open where the match is weak. A clone size is listed for some rows: how often the clone was seen (once, few, many), or a class if it is expanded.

NA	TRBV28	NA	TRBJ1-1	CACTPPGNTEAFF	TGTGCCTGCACCCCCCCGGGGAACACTGAAGCTTTCTTT
NA	TRBV6-1	once	TRBJ2-2	CASIPANTGELFF	TGTGCCAGCATCCCAGCGAACACCGGGGAGCTGTTTTTT
TRBD2	TRBV7-9	NA	TRBJ2-7	CASSTGTSGRAYEQYF	TGTGCCAGCAGCACCGGGACTAGCGGGAGGGCGTACGAGCAGTACTTC
NA	TRBV2	once	TRBJ2-1	CASSVSLSYNEQFF	TGTGCCAGCAGTGTATCCCTCTCCTACAATGAGCAGTTCTTC
NA	TRBV4-1	NA	TRBJ2-1	CASSQGWPTAPGDEQFF	TGCGCCAGCAGCCAAGGTTGGCCGACAGCCCCTGGGGATGAGCAGTTCTTC
NA	TRBV6-5	once	TRBJ2-5	CASRQKNRVVQYF	TGTGCCAGCAGACAGAAGAACAGGGTTGTCCAGTACTTC
TRBD2	TRBV5-1	NA	TRBJ2-1	CASSFLKREGGNEQFF	TGCGCCAGCAGCTTCCTTAAGCGGGAGGGTGGCAATGAGCAGTTCTTC
TRBD1	TRBV30	NA	TRBJ1-5	CAWSAQGDQPQHF	TGTGCCTGGAGTGCACAGGGGGATCAGCCCCAGCATTTT
TRBD1	TRBV11-2	NA	TRBJ1-4	CASSLGTGGRAREKLFF	TGTGCCAGCAGCTTGGGGACAGGGGGAAGGGCTAGGGAAAAACTGTTTTTT
NA	TRBV18	NA	TRBJ2-5	CASSPLLSGQETQYF	TGTGCCAGCTCACCACTGCTCTCGGGCCAAGAGACCCAGTACTTC
TRBD1	TRBV2	few	TRBJ1-1	CASAPGTANTEAFF	TGTGCCAGCGCCCCTGGGACAGCGAACACTGAAGCTTTCTTT
TRBD1	TRBV19	NA	TRBJ1-5	CGPGQGRGYSNQPQHF	TGTGGCCCGGGACAGGGAAGGGGATATAGCAATCAGCCCCAGCATTTT
TRBD2	TRBV7-2	NA	TRBJ2-7	CASSLVLSGGRNEQYF	TGTGCCAGCAGCTTGGTTCTTTCGGGAGGGCGGAACGAGCAGTACTTC
TRBD2	TRBV5-1	NA	TRBJ2-1	CASSRDGTSLARYEQFF	TGCGCCAGCAGCCGGGATGGGACTAGCCTCGCGAGGTATGAGCAGTTCTTC
TRBD1	TRBV5-1	once	TRBJ2-5	CASSSSRGETQYF	TGCGCCAGCAGCTCCTCCAGGGGGGAGACCCAGTACTTC
TRBD2	TRBV5-4	NA	TRBJ2-1	CASSLGIVAGSYNEQFF	TGTGCCAGCAGCTTGGGAATCGTAGCGGGGTCCTACAATGAGCAGTTCTTC
TRBD1	TRBV15	NA	TRBJ2-7	CATSREGQGEEQYF	TGTGCCACCAGCAGAGAGGGACAGGGCGAGGAGCAGTACTTC
NA	TRBV9	NA	TRBJ2-3	CASSIRGDTQYF	TGTGCCAGCAGCATAAGGGGAGATACGCAGTATTTT
NA	TRBV11-2	NA	TRBJ2-1	CASSLSGVGEQFF	TGTGCCAGCAGCTTGTCTGGAGTAGGTGAGCAGTTCTTC
NA	TRBV20-1	NA	TRBJ1-1	CSALPTGGAFF	TGCAGTGCCCTACCTACGGGGGGAGCTTTCTTT
NA	TRBV6-1	NA	TRBJ1-5	CASRLGGSQPQHF	TGTGCCAGCAGGCTCGGGGGGAGTCAGCCCCAGCATTTT
TRBD1	TRBV7-9	NA	TRBJ1-4	CASSSGTGSANEKLFF	TGTGCCAGCAGCTCCGGGACAGGGTCGGCTAATGAAAAACTGTTTTTT
NA	TRBV5-1	NA	TRBJ2-7	CASSPDNSYEQYF	TGCGCCAGCAGCCCGGACAACTCCTACGAGCAGTACTTC
NA	TRBV27	NA	TRBJ2-7	CASSAFGRESGQYF	TGTGCCAGCAGCGCCTTTGGACGGGAGAGCGGGCAGTACTTC